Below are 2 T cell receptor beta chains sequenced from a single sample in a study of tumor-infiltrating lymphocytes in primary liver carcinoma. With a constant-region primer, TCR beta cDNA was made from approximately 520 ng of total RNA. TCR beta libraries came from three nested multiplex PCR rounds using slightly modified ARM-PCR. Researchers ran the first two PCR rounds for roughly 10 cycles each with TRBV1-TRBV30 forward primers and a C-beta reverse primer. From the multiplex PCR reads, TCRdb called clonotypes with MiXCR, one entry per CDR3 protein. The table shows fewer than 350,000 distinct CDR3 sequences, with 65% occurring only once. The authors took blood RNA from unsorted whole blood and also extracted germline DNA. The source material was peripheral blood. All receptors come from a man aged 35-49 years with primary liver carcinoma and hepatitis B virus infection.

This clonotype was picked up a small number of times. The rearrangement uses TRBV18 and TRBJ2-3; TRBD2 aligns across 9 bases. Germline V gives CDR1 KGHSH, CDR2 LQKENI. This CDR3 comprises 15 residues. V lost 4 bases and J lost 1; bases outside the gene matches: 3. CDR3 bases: TGTGCCAGCTCACTACGACTAGCGGGCACAGATACGCAGTATTTT. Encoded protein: CASSLRLAGTDTQYF.

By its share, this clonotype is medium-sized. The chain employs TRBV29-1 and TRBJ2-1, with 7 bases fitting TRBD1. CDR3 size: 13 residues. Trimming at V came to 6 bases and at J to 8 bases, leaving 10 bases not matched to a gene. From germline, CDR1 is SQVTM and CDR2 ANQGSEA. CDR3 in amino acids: CSVMRPGQDEQFF. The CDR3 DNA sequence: TGCAGCGTCATGCGCCCTGGACAGGATGAGCAGTTCTTC.